This entry concerns a single T cell receptor beta chain. This record belongs to a study of response to subunit inactivated influenza vaccine. TCRdb re-analysed the RT-PCR reads in MiXCR, keeping a single row per CDR3 protein. The table has about 650,000 distinct CDR3 sequences, approximately 14% seen once. This CDR3 spans 16 amino acids. CDR1 is SGHVS, CDR2 FQNEAQ, per germline. Trimming cost V 0 bases and J 8 bases, with 17 bases left between them. The rearrangement uses TRBV7-8 and TRBJ2-1; possibly TRBD1 for D (6 bases). The specimen comprised PBMCs from blood, sampled approximately 13 days after vaccination. This receptor was obtained from a man in his fifties or sixties who received an inactivated influenza vaccine. CDR3: CASSLALPGAGYEQFF. CDR3 DNA sequence: TGTGCCAGCAGCTTAGCGTTACCAGGGGCAGGGTATGAGCAGTTCTTC.